The 2 T cell receptor beta chains presented below share a single source sample, sequenced in a study of shared clonotypes between healthy human individuals. Profiling relied on immunoSEQ multiplex PCR, and the TCRdb table lists in-frame clones only, not all of them. The repertoire holds 1.5 million to 2.5 million clones, with about 95% as singletons. CD8 cells regarded as naive lacked CD45RO, were positively chosen for CCR7, and omitted terminally differentiated effector memory CD45RA+ cells. The material sequenced was naive CD8+ T cells sorted from blood. The source of these receptors is a man between 18 and 35 years old in good health.

This clone was counted once. The chain is built from TRBV7-6 and TRBJ2-7, with TRBD2 matching 8 bases. Germline CDR1 is SGHVS and CDR2 is FNYEAQ. The CDR3 is 19 amino acids. J gave up 0 bases and V 1 base, and 14 bases lay outside the gene matches. CDR3 DNA: TGTGCCAGCAGCTTAGTATCCAGCGGGAGTCCGTGGAACTCCTACGAGCAGTACTTC. It codes for CASSLVSSGSPWNSYEQYF.

This chain connects TRBV6-6 to TRBJ1-5; possible D gene TRBD1, 6 bases. Germline V gives CDR1 MNHNY, CDR2 SVGAGI (reference sequence). The CDR3 is 11 amino acids. Trimming removed 6 bases at V and 7 bases at J, with 7 bases between. CDR3 residues: CASSTGQPQHF. CDR3 nucleotide sequence: TGTGCCAGCAGCACAGGGCAGCCCCAGCATTTT.